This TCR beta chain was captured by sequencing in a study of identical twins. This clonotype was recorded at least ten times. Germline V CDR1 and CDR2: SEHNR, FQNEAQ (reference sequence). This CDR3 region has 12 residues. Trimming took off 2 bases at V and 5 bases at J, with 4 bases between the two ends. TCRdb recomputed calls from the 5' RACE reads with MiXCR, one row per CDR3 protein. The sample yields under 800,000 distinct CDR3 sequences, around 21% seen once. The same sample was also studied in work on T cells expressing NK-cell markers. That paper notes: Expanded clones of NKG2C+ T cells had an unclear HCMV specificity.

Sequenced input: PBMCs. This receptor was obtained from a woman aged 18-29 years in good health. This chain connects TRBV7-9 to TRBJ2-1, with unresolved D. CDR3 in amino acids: CASSLNDNEQFF. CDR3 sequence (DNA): TGTGCCAGCAGCTTAAACGACAATGAGCAGTTCTTC.